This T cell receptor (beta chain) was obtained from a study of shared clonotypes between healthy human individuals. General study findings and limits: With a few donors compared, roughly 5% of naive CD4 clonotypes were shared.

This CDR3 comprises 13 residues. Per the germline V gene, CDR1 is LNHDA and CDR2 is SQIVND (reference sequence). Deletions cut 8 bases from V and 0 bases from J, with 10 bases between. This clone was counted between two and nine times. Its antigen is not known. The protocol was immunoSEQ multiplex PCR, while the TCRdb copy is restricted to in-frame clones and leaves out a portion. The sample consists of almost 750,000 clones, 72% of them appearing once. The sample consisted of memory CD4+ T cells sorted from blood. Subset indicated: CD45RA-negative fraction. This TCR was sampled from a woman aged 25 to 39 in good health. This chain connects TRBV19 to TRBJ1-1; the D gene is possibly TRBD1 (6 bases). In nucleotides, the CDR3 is TGTGCCAGTGGAACAGGGCTGAACACTGAAGCTTTCTTT. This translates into CASGTGLNTEAFF.